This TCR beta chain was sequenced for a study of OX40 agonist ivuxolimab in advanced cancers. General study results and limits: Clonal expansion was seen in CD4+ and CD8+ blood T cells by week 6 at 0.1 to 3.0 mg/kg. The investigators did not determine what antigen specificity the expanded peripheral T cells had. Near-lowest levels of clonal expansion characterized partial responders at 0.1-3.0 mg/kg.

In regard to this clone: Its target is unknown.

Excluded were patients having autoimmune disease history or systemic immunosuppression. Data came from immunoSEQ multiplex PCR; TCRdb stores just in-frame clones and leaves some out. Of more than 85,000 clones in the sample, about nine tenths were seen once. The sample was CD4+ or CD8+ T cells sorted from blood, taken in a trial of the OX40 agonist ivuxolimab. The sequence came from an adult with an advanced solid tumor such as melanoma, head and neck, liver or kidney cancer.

This CDR3 is CASSSRSGTSDTQYF. As DNA, the CDR3 is TGTGCCAGCAGCTCCCGGTCTGGGACTAGTGATACGCAGTATTTT. This chain connects TRBV11-3 to TRBJ2-3; 8 bases align to TRBD2. CDR3 length: 15 residues. Germline-derived CDR1 and CDR2 are SGHNT and YENEEA. V lost 4 bases, J lost 6 bases, and 9 bases stayed unmatched.